The TCR beta chain under discussion was sequenced for a study of cytotoxic CD8 clonotypes in ibrutinib-treated CLL. About the study: After a median of around 70 months, approximately 15 patients stayed remitted and approximately twelve progressed; responses had been partial in roughly 25 and complete in 2. With a range of 6 to 36, the median treatment time before response samples were taken was eleven to twelve months. The study's findings and limits: Measured clonality at baseline was greater than in age-matched healthy donors and tracked with circulating CD8+ T-cell counts.

The CDR3 covers 14 residues. Trimming cost V 3 bases and J 4 bases; bases outside gene matches: 6. CDR1 and CDR2 from the germline V gene are MDHEN and SYDVKM. TCRdb keeps only in-frame clones here, not all; method: immunoSEQ multiplex PCR. The data contain around 29,000 clones, roughly 69% of them singletons. Comment on this clone: Its antigen is not known.

The genes are TRBV28 and TRBJ2-7, with TRBD2 identical over 7 bases. The sequences come from PBMCs, collected after 24 months of ibrutinib treatment. This TCR came from a human donor with chronic lymphocytic leukemia. In DNA form, the CDR3 reads TGTGCCAGCAGTTTTTCGGGGGGACGTTACGAGCAGTACTTC. It encodes CASSFSGGRYEQYF. Based on the CDR3 plus reference TRBV28 and TRBJ2-7, the full variable domain is DVKVTQSSRYLVKRTGEKVFLECVQDMDHENMFWYRQDPGLGLRLIYFSYDVKMKEKGDIPEGYSVSREKKERFSLILESASTNQTSMYLCASSFSGGRYEQYFGPGTRLTVT.